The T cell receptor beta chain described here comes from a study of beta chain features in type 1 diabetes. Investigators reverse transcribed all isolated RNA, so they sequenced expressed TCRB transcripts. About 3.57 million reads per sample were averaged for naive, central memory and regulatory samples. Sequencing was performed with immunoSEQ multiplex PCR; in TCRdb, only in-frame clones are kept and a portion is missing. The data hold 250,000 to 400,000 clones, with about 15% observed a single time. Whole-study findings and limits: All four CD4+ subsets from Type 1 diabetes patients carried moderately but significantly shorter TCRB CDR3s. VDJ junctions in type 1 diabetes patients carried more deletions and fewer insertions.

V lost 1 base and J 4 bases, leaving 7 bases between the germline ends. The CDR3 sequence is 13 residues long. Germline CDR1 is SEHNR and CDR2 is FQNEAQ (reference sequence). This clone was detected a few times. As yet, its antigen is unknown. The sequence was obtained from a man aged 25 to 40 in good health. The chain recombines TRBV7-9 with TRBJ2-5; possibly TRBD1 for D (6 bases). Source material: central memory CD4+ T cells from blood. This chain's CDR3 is CASSLGTVETQYF. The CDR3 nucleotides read TGTGCCAGCAGCTTAGGGACAGTAGAGACCCAGTACTTC.